This T cell receptor beta chain was identified in a study of blood T cell repertoires in COVID-19. Study-level background: The United States, Italy and Spain provided the acute and convalescent COVID-19 samples. T cells, B-cell-depleted T cells, or PBMCs provided the cDNA or gDNA that served as material.

Authors' data handling: Counts of nucleated cells, estimated from reference gene primer amplification, were obtained. The repertoire was sequenced with immunoSEQ multiplex PCR; TCRdb's copy has only in-frame clones and lacks some. D and trimming were read from the DNA, whereas the V and J calls and clone size are those reported in that table. The table has about 250,000 clones, about 80% seen once; the top ten hold 8.9%. V was cut by 9 bases and J by 5 bases, with 13 bases left in between. Per germline, CDR1 MNHEY and CDR2 SVGAGI. There are 13 residues in the CDR3. The origin of this receptor is a man at least 80 years old with acute or convalescent COVID-19. The chain carries TRBV6-5 and TRBJ2-2; TRBD1 is a possible D gene (6 bases). Specimen: peripheral blood. CDR3: CARQGIITGELFF. The CDR3 nucleotides are TGTGCCAGGCAGGGGATAATAACCGGGGAGCTGTTTTTT.